These 21 T cell receptor beta chains share one sample of origin, sequenced in a study of beta chain features in type 1 diabetes. Every isolated RNA sample was fully reverse transcribed, so sequencing captured expressed TCRB transcripts. The method was immunoSEQ multiplex PCR; TCRdb's version includes in-frame clones alone and lacks a portion of them. Among 300,000 to 450,000 clones listed, around an eighth were seen once. Sequencing was done on a sample of naive CD4+ T cells from blood. The receptors here all came from a man aged 18 to 29 in good health.

This clone was observed a few times. The chain has TRBV28 and TRBJ2-7; 9 bases match TRBD1. Trimming took 3 bases from V and 4 from J; bases not matched to a gene: 4. Germline V gives CDR1 MDHEN, CDR2 SYDVKM. The CDR3 spans 14 residues. The CDR3 sequence is CASSFPDRGYEQYF. As DNA, the CDR3 is TGTGCCAGCAGTTTCCCCGACAGGGGGTACGAGCAGTACTTC.

This clone showed up just a few times. Written as DNA, the CDR3 is TGTGCCTATGACAGGGGCATGTCTACTGAAGCTTTCTTT. It specifies CAYDRGMSTEAFF. The chain is built from TRBV30 and TRBJ1-1; 8 nucleotides agree with TRBD1. J was trimmed by 5 bases and V by 7 bases; bases with no gene match: 9. This CDR3 is built from 13 residues. Germline assignment: CDR1 GTSNPN and CDR2 SVGIG (reference sequence).

There are a few counts of this clone. V is TRBV6-4 and J is TRBJ2-1; 7 bases are a match to TRBD2. The germline CDR1 and CDR2 sequences are MRHNA and SNTAGT. After removal of 6 bases from V and 0 bases from J, the junction contained 11 bases not matched to a gene. The CDR3 runs to 17 residues. CDR3: CASSRLPSGNSYNEQFF. The CDR3, as DNA: TGTGCCAGCAGCCGCTTACCGAGCGGGAACTCCTACAATGAGCAGTTCTTC.

The chain links TRBV2 to TRBJ2-5; no definite D call. The CDR3 totals 13 residues. Per the germline V gene, CDR1 is SNHLY and CDR2 is FYNNEI. V lost 7 bases to trimming and J lost 1 base, with 10 bases between them. The CDR3 DNA reads as TGTGCCAGCAAGTCGTCAGGCCAAGAGACCCAGTACTTC. This gives the protein CASKSSGQETQYF.

This clone came up a few times. The chain has TRBV29-1 and TRBJ2-3, with D perhaps TRBD2 (6 bases). The CDR3 is made up of 15 amino acids. Germline CDR1 SQVTM, CDR2 ANQGSEA. Trimming took 6 bases from V and 4 from J, leaving 20 bases between them. CDR3 amino acids: CSVDRLGQESDTQYF. As DNA, the CDR3 is TGCAGCGTGGACCGACTAGGGCAGGAGTCAGATACGCAGTATTTT.

This clone was counted between two and nine times. This chain links TRBV19 with TRBJ1-1; TRBD1 agrees at 8 bases. CDR1 is LNHDA and CDR2 is SQIVND in the germline V gene (reference sequence). V dropped 4 bases and J dropped 10; count of bases not matched to a gene: 5. CDR3 length: 12 amino acids. The CDR3 coding sequence is TGTGCCAGTAGTACAACAGGGGGACCAGCTTTCTTT. Translation gives CASSTTGGPAFF.

The chain joins TRBV7-2 to TRBJ1-2, with D maybe TRBD1 (5 bases). This CDR3 is built from 14 residues. The germline V and J ends were trimmed by 5 bases and 1 base, with 11 bases remaining between them. The germline CDR1 and CDR2 sequences are SGHTA and FQGNSA. CDR3 residues: CASSPSGGNYGYTF. The CDR3 bases are TGTGCCAGCAGCCCCTCGGGGGGTAACTATGGCTACACCTTC.

The genes are TRBV18 and TRBJ2-7; 7 positions agree with TRBD1. This CDR3 has 14 residues. V shed 2 bases and J 6 bases; nucleotides not matched to a gene: 7. The germline gives CDR1 KGHSH, CDR2 LQKENI. The chain's CDR3 is CASSPRGPMSEQYF. In nucleotides, the CDR3 is TGTGCCAGCTCACCAAGGGGGCCTATGAGCGAGCAGTACTTC.

V gene TRBV6-1 combines with J gene TRBJ2-1; 7 bases align to TRBD2. The CDR3 loop spans 12 amino acids. The germline gives CDR1 MNHNS, CDR2 SASEGT. With 9 bases clipped from V and 8 bases from J, the junction kept 7 bases outside the gene matches. CDR3 residues: CASHYRGDEQFF. In DNA, the CDR3 is TGTGCCAGTCATTATCGGGGGGATGAGCAGTTCTTC.

The table lists this clone with a few counts. V is TRBV29-1 and J is TRBJ2-7; perhaps TRBD2 as D (6 bases). Germline loops: CDR1 SQVTM, CDR2 ANQGSEA. This CDR3 comprises 14 residues. With 5 bases removed from V and 3 bases from J, the gap between germline ends came to 17 bases. The CDR3 sequence: CSVFSARAGYEQYF. In DNA, the CDR3 is TGCAGCGTTTTCTCTGCTAGAGCGGGCTACGAGCAGTACTTC.

This clone was seen a few times. The chain uses TRBV6-1 and TRBJ1-4; D is uncertain. Germline values: CDR1 MNHNS, CDR2 SASEGT. Trimming left V 4 bases short and J 4 bases short, with 10 bases between. This CDR3 comprises 14 residues. The CDR3 loop is CASSVTGSNEKLFF. The CDR3 DNA reads TGTGCCAGCAGTGTTACGGGGAGTAATGAAAAACTGTTTTTT.

The rearrangement links TRBV9 to TRBJ2-1, with 9 positions matching TRBD2. Looked up from germline, CDR1 is SGDLS and CDR2 is YYNGEE. Germline trimming cut 0 bases from V and 2 bases from J; bases unmatched to any gene: 3. The CDR3 is made up of 16 amino acids. The CDR3 coding sequence is TGTGCCAGCAGCGTAGAAGGGACTAGCACCTACAATGAGCAGTTCTTC. Translating gives CASSVEGTSTYNEQFF.

The V and J genes are TRBV10-3 and TRBJ2-1; 8 nucleotides match TRBD2. V gave up 9 bases and J gave up 7 bases; unmatched junction bases: 11. The CDR3 extends over 14 amino acids. Germline assignment: CDR1 ENHRY and CDR2 SYGVKD. The CDR3 sequence: CAITSGIGGNEQFF. CDR3 nucleotide sequence: TGTGCCATAACTAGCGGCATTGGGGGGAATGAGCAGTTCTTC.

There are a few counts of this clone. The J gene is TRBJ1-2, the V gene TRBV5-1; D may be TRBD1 (6 bases). The V end was cut by 0 bases, the J end by 7 bases, with 19 bases between. CDR1 and CDR2 (germline): SGHRS, YFSETQ. The CDR3 is 16 residues long. The chain's CDR3 is CASSLARGQIESGYTF. The CDR3 region has the DNA TGCGCCAGCAGCTTGGCCAGGGGACAAATTGAGTCTGGCTACACCTTC.

The V gene is TRBV4-1, the J gene TRBJ1-1; unclear D gene. Germline CDR1 is MGHRA and CDR2 is YSYEKL. CDR3 length: 14 residues. V was clipped by 4 bases and J by 0 bases, with 9 bases between them. DNA of the CDR3: TGCGCCAGCAGCCTTCGACGGGTGAACACTGAAGCTTTCTTT. Its protein is CASSLRRVNTEAFF.

This clone was observed a handful of times. This chain uses TRBV6-6 with TRBJ1-1, with D unresolved. Trimming stripped 5 bases from V and 0 bases from J, with 7 bases between. The V gene's germline CDR1 is MNHNY and CDR2 SVGAGI (reference sequence). The CDR3 covers 13 residues. CDR3 bases: TGTGCCAGCAGTCCCCTCCTGAACACTGAAGCTTTCTTT. Translating it yields CASSPLLNTEAFF.

The chain uses TRBV29-1 and TRBJ2-7; 11 bases match TRBD1. Germline V lookup: CDR1 SQVTM, CDR2 ANQGSEA. The J segment lost 9 bases and the V segment lost 6 bases, leaving 10 bases of the junction unmatched. There are 13 residues in the CDR3. CDR3 sequence reads: CSVIRDRGLGQYF. DNA for the CDR3: TGCAGCGTAATCCGGGACAGGGGGTTGGGGCAGTACTTC.

This clone has more than one count but fewer than ten. The chain combines TRBV2 with TRBJ1-1; 7 positions match TRBD1. J lost 2 bases, V lost 10 bases, and 10 bases had no gene match. The CDR3 contains 14 residues. CDR1 is SNHLY and CDR2 is FYNNEI in the germline V gene. The CDR3 loop reads CATVQQGTNTEAFF. DNA of the CDR3: TGTGCCACGGTACAACAGGGGACAAACACTGAAGCTTTCTTT.

The CDR3 spells CASRRTGEAYEQYF. CDR3 sequence (DNA): TGTGCCAGCAGACGGACAGGGGAAGCCTACGAGCAGTACTTC. The chain recombines TRBV28 with TRBJ2-7, with 9 bases matching TRBD1. There are 14 residues in the CDR3. Germline assignment: CDR1 MDHEN and CDR2 SYDVKM. V shed 6 bases and J 2 bases; nucleotides not matched to a gene: 5.

The V and J genes are TRBV29-1 and TRBJ1-1; 8 bases align to TRBD1. Germline values: CDR1 SQVTM, CDR2 ANQGSEA. The V and J ends lost 4 bases and 1 base, in that order; junction bases with no gene match: 11. CDR3 length: 16 amino acids. CDR3 loop: CSVARDRNPWNTEAFF. CDR3 DNA sequence: TGCAGCGTTGCCCGGGACAGGAACCCTTGGAACACTGAAGCTTTCTTT.

The V call is TRBV6-6, the J call TRBJ1-6; perhaps TRBD1 as D (5 bases). The CDR3 has 15 residues. V dropped 2 bases and J dropped 7 bases, with 12 bases sitting between them. CDR1 is MNHNY and CDR2 is SVGAGI in the germline V gene (reference sequence). The CDR3 DNA sequence: TGTGCCAGCAGTTACCGGGGGGGGGAAAATTCACCCCTCCACTTT. Its translation is CASSYRGGENSPLHF.